The 15 T cell receptor beta chains below come from one sample, sequenced in a study of shared T cell receptors in the human thymus. Some clones are missing from TCRdb's copy, which holds only in-frame ones; the method was immunoSEQ multiplex PCR. The data hold over 650,000 clones, with around 87% observed a single time. These data also formed part of another study, on human thymus T cells.

The specimen was thymocytes. Receptors were obtained from a boy younger than two with a congenital heart defect.

This chain joins TRBV7-9 and TRBJ2-7, with a tentative D call TRBD2 (6 bases). Trimming pared 4 bases from V and 7 bases from J, leaving 17 bases between. CDR3 size: 14 residues. CDR1 SEHNR and CDR2 FQNEAQ come from the germline V gene (reference sequence). CDR3 residues: CASSSPSALQEQYF. The CDR3 DNA is TGTGCCAGCAGCTCCCCTAGCGCTCTCCAAGAGCAGTACTTC.

The genes are TRBV20-1 and TRBJ1-4; TRBD1 aligns across 7 bases. With 3 bases clipped from V and 13 bases from J, the junction kept 2 bases outside the gene matches. The CDR3 length is 10 residues. Germline V gene lookup returns CDR1 DFQATT and CDR2 SNEGSKA (reference sequence). The CDR3 DNA reads TGCAGTGCTAGGAGACAGGGACTGTTTTTT. It encodes CSARRQGLFF.

The rearrangement uses TRBV29-1 and TRBJ2-5, with 8 bases identical to TRBD1. From germline, CDR1 is SQVTM and CDR2 ANQGSEA. Trimming at V came to 7 bases and at J to 0 bases, leaving 7 bases not matched to a gene. The CDR3 sequence is 14 residues long. The CDR3 loop reads CSGYRGENQETQYF. Here the CDR3 DNA reads TGCAGCGGTTACAGGGGGGAGAACCAAGAGACCCAGTACTTC. The entire variable domain, with the rest obtained from reference TRBV29-1 and TRBJ2-5, is as follows: SAVISQKPSRDICQRGTSLTIQCQVDSQVTMMFWYRQQPGQSLTLIATANQGSEATYESGFVIDKFPISRPNLTFSTLTVSNMSPEDSSIYLCSGYRGENQETQYFGPGTRLLVL.

For the CDR3, the DNA is TGTGCCAGCAGCGCCCCCCGGGGGACCAATGAGCAGTTCTTC. This gives the protein CASSAPRGTNEQFF. The chain uses TRBV9 and TRBJ2-1; D possibly corresponds to TRBD2 (6 bases). The V gene's germline CDR1 is SGDLS and CDR2 YYNGEE. V lost 3 bases and J 6 bases, leaving 13 bases between the germline ends. The CDR3 loop spans 14 amino acids.

This clone was recorded only once. CDR3 amino acids: CASSFLQGQNQPQHF. CDR3 coding DNA: TGTGCCAGCAGTTTTCTCCAGGGCCAAAATCAGCCCCAGCATTTT. This chain joins TRBV27 and TRBJ1-5, with D possibly matching TRBD1 (5 bases). The CDR3 has 15 amino acids. Trimming stripped 3 bases from V and 4 bases from J, with 13 bases between. Germline-derived CDR1 and CDR2 are MNHEY and SMNVEV (reference sequence).

This chain links TRBV4-3 with TRBJ2-7; 10 bases agree with TRBD2. Germline CDR1 reads LGHNA; CDR2 reads YSLEER. The CDR3 is made up of 20 amino acids. Unmatched junction bases numbered 19, after V lost 0 bases and J lost 5 bases. CDR3 in amino acids: CASSQDSPSPPLAGMDEQYF. The CDR3 nucleotides read TGCGCCAGCAGCCAAGATTCGCCCTCACCCCCACTAGCGGGGATGGACGAGCAGTACTTC.

The CDR3 DNA follows: TGTGCCAGCAGCTTAGATGGTAGGGAGGGGGCCAACGTCCTGACTTTC. Residues: CASSLDGREGANVLTF. V and J are TRBV7-6 and TRBJ2-6, with D tentatively TRBD2 (5 bases). The CDR3 totals 16 residues. The V gene's germline CDR1 is SGHVS and CDR2 FNYEAQ. V shed 1 base and J shed 4 bases, with 11 bases lying between them.

This rearrangement joins TRBV18 to TRBJ2-1; D might be TRBD2 (7 bases). Trimming took 6 bases from V and 4 from J, leaving 16 bases between them. CDR3 length: 15 residues. Germline CDR1 reads KGHSH; CDR2 reads LQKENI. The CDR3 region is CASSRGRERYNEQFF. In nucleotides, the CDR3 is TGTGCCAGCTCGCGGGGGCGGGAGCGGTACAATGAGCAGTTCTTC.

This chain links TRBV27 with TRBJ2-7, with D possibly matching TRBD2 (6 bases). There are 14 residues in the CDR3. V lost 5 bases, J lost 3 bases, and 14 bases lay in between. The germline V gene has CDR1 MNHEY and CDR2 SMNVEV (reference sequence). CDR3 amino acids: CASSTGDHFYEQYF. CDR3 DNA: TGTGCCAGCAGTACGGGGGACCACTTCTACGAGCAGTACTTC.

The chain has TRBV28 and TRBJ1-5; D uncertain. CDR1 and CDR2 from the germline V gene are MDHEN and SYDVKM. V shed 6 bases and J shed 9 bases, with 15 bases lying between them. The CDR3 is made up of 13 amino acids. The CDR3 DNA reads TGTGCCAGCAGACCCCCCGGCCGGGGGCCCCAGCATTTT. Its protein product is CASRPPGRGPQHF. Variable domain in full (rest from reference TRBV28 and TRBJ1-5): DVKVTQSSRYLVKRTGEKVFLECVQDMDHENMFWYRQDPGLGLRLIYFSYDVKMKEKGDIPEGYSVSREKKERFSLILESASTNQTSMYLCASRPPGRGPQHFGDGTRLSIL.

The rearrangement links TRBV28 to TRBJ1-2; tentative D call: TRBD1 (6 bases). V gave up 3 bases and J gave up 7 bases, with 12 bases separating them. Germline CDR1 is MDHEN and CDR2 is SYDVKM. The CDR3 runs 13 residues. Here the CDR3 DNA reads TGTGCCAGCAGTTTGGGGCACAGGGCTGGCTACACCTTC. It specifies CASSLGHRAGYTF.

The V gene is TRBV28, the J gene TRBJ2-5; D not resolved. The CDR3 contains 11 residues. Deletions cut 6 bases from V and 5 bases from J, with 7 bases between. Germline CDR1 is MDHEN and CDR2 is SYDVKM. The DNA for the CDR3 is TGTGCCAGCAGCCCGAGGGAGACCCAGTACTTC. It specifies CASSPRETQYF.

The chain has TRBV15 and TRBJ2-7; 9 positions match TRBD1. The V gene end was trimmed by 0 bases and the J gene end by 3 bases; junction bases not matched to a gene: 6. The germline CDR1 and CDR2 sequences are LNHNV and YYDKDF (reference sequence). There are 16 residues in the CDR3. CDR3 amino acids: CATSRDRTGVGYEQYF. Written as DNA, the CDR3 is TGTGCCACCAGCAGAGATCGGACAGGGGTGGGCTACGAGCAGTACTTC.

The chain has TRBV2 and TRBJ2-5; no clear D gene. CDR3 size: 11 residues. Looked up from germline, CDR1 is SNHLY and CDR2 is FYNNEI. V was trimmed by 3 bases and J by 5 bases, leaving 4 bases between them. DNA of the CDR3: TGTGCCAGCAGTGACAGGGAGACCCAGTACTTC. Protein product: CASSDRETQYF.

V usage is TRBV28 and J usage is TRBJ1-5; TRBD1 aligns across 8 bases. CDR3 size: 15 residues. The J segment lost 5 bases and the V segment lost 7 bases, leaving 10 bases of the junction unmatched. CDR1 is MDHEN, CDR2 SYDVKM, per germline. CDR3 residues: CASNLDRGRDQPQHF. In DNA, the CDR3 is TGTGCCAGCAACCTAGACAGGGGCAGGGATCAGCCCCAGCATTTT. Based on the CDR3 plus reference TRBV28 and TRBJ1-5, the full variable domain is DVKVTQSSRYLVKRTGEKVFLECVQDMDHENMFWYRQDPGLGLRLIYFSYDVKMKEKGDIPEGYSVSREKKERFSLILESASTNQTSMYLCASNLDRGRDQPQHFGDGTRLSIL.